These T cell receptor beta chains were read from a single sample in a study of cytomegalovirus exposure and HLA in healthy donors. Generated by immunoSEQ multiplex PCR, the TCRdb table keeps only in-frame clones and is missing some. The sample lists 210,000 or so clones; more than 60% were seen once. Sequencing used PBMCs. The receptors shown here come from a woman aged 25 to 39 in good health and CMV-seropositive. Both conserved end residues are trimmed from each CDR3.

V gene	CDR3 length	CDR3 protein
TRBV5-8	12	ASSSREPVYEQY
TRBV27	14	ASSFVGDSYNSPLH
TRBV6-5	13	ASSSPLPGGTEAF
TRBV28	12	ASNEGADNQPQH
TRBV18	14	ASSPAMGTGKQPQH
TRBV5-1	13	ASSSDSQSGETQY
TRBV27	12	ASSLQGNRYAVF
TRBV15	13	ATSRGTGGGLALK
TRBV7-2	12	ASSLAYRVHEQF
TRBV7-9	14	ASSQGQGLRLDGYT
TRBV28	10	ASREAGQPQH
TRBV5-6	14	ASSPGLAGVKNIQY
TRBV7-2	13	ASSLGGRAEETQY
TRBV5-1	12	ASSMDRVVNEQY
TRBV5-5	14	ASSFAGAYSNQPQH
TRBV2	11	ASNLGGRYEQY
TRBV7-9	10	ASSSVLGTQY